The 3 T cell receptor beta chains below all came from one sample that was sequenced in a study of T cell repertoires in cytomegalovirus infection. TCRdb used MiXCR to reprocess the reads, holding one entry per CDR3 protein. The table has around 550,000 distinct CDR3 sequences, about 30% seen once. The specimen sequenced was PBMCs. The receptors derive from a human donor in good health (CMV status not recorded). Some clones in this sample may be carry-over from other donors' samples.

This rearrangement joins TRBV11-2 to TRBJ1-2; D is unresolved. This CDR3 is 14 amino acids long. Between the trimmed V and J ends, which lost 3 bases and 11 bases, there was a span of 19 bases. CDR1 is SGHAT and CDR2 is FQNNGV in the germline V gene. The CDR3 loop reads CASSFAGGFSYYTF. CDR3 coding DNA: TGTGCCAGCAGCTTCGCCGGTGGGTTCAGTTATTACACCTTC.

The CDR3 sequence is CATSRYIKGDEQYF. The CDR3 nucleotides read TGTGCCACCAGCAGATACATTAAGGGGGACGAGCAGTACTTC. The chain is built from TRBV15 and TRBJ2-7, with a possible D match to TRBD1 (6 bases). V lost 2 bases and J lost 5, with 13 bases in between. Per germline, CDR1 LNHNV and CDR2 YYDKDF (reference sequence). The CDR3 runs 14 residues.

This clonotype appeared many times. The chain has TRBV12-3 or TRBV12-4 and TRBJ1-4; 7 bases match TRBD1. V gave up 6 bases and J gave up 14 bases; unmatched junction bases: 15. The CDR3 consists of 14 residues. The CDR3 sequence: CASRLKTDRAPLFF. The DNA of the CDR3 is TGTGCCAGCAGGCTGAAGACCGACAGGGCACCGCTGTTTTTT.